The 28 T cell receptor beta chains in this list originate from one sample, sequenced in a study of technical replicates of blood from several donors. The protocol was immunoSEQ multiplex PCR, while the TCRdb copy is restricted to in-frame clones and leaves out a portion. Of around 68,000 clones in the sample, about 97% were seen once. The sequenced sample consisted of T cells isolated from PBMCs. The source is a human donor in good health.

The rearrangement uses TRBV4-1 and TRBJ1-2, with TRBD1 as a possible D gene (5 bases). Germline loops: CDR1 MGHRA, CDR2 YSYEKL. The CDR3 length is 13 residues. The ends were cut back, 5 bases at V and 8 bases at J, with 15 bases in the middle. DNA of the CDR3: TGCGCCAGCAGCGCACCTGGCAGGGCCGGCTACACCTTC. Amino acids: CASSAPGRAGYTF.

The chain has TRBV28 and TRBJ1-3, with 8 bases lining up with TRBD1. Germline CDR1 MDHEN, CDR2 SYDVKM. The CDR3 runs to 14 residues. CDR3 DNA: TGTGCTATCACAAGGGGCCAGGGGGCGGACACCATATATTTT. This gives the protein CAITRGQGADTIYF.

This chain links TRBV9 with TRBJ1-1, with TRBD1 as a possible D gene (5 bases). The CDR3 has 14 residues. Between the trimmed V and J ends, which lost 4 bases and 4 bases, there was a span of 14 bases. Germline values: CDR1 SGDLS, CDR2 YYNGEE. The CDR3 region is CASSLGGIATEAFF. The CDR3 DNA reads as TGTGCCAGCAGCCTGGGGGGGATCGCCACTGAAGCTTTCTTT.

The chain combines TRBV25-1 with TRBJ2-7, with TRBD1 matching 8 bases. J lost 7 bases, V lost 5 bases, and 7 bases had no gene match. The CDR3 length is 13 residues. Germline V gene lookup returns CDR1 MGHDK and CDR2 SYGVNS. CDR3 loop: CASSRQGFLEQYF. CDR3 in DNA: TGTGCCAGCAGTCGACAGGGGTTTTTGGAGCAGTACTTC.

The gene calls are TRBV5-1 and TRBJ1-4, with 9 bases aligning to TRBD1. In germline, CDR1 is SGHRS, CDR2 YFSETQ. V gave up 4 bases and J gave up 7 bases; unmatched junction bases: 8. This CDR3 has 15 amino acids. CDR3: CASSGSGTGREKLFF. Written as DNA, the CDR3 is TGCGCCAGCAGCGGATCCGGGACAGGGCGTGAAAAACTGTTTTTT. The full variable domain, completed using reference TRBV5-1 and TRBJ1-4, is KAGVTQTPRYLIKTRGQQVTLSCSPISGHRSVSWYQQTPGQGLQFLFEYFSETQRNKGNFPGRFSGRQFSNSRSEMNVSTLELGDSALYLCASSGSGTGREKLFFGSGTQLSVL.

Details on this clone: Other DNA sequences of this sample code for an identical CDR3. V gene TRBV5-6 combines with J gene TRBJ2-3; 10 bases map to TRBD2. Germline V lookup: CDR1 SGHDT, CDR2 YYEEEE. CDR3 length equals 14 residues. With 4 bases clipped from V and 1 base from J, the junction kept 0 bases outside the gene matches. CDR3 bases: TGTGCCAGCAGCGGACTAGCGGGCACAGATACGCAGTATTTT. Its translation: CASSGLAGTDTQYF.

V gene TRBV28 combines with J gene TRBJ1-1; no reliable D call. The CDR3 totals 16 residues. The germline gives CDR1 MDHEN, CDR2 SYDVKM. Trimming stripped 5 bases from V and 3 bases from J, with 19 bases between. This CDR3 is CASSNGPLPRDTEAFF. As DNA, the CDR3 is TGTGCCAGCAGTAATGGGCCTCTTCCGAGGGACACTGAAGCTTTCTTT.

The chain links TRBV25-1 to TRBJ2-7, with a weak D call TRBD1 (5 bases). V dropped 8 bases and J dropped 7 bases, with 12 bases sitting between them. CDR1 is MGHDK and CDR2 is SYGVNS in the germline V gene. CDR3 length: 11 residues. CDR3 sequence (DNA): TGTGCCAGCGAGGTAGGGGAAGAGCAGTACTTC. Translated: CASEVGEEQYF.

Concerning this clone: The sample has other DNA sequences that encode this CDR3 too. The chain employs TRBV4-1 and TRBJ1-5; D call uncertain. Germline CDR1 is MGHRA and CDR2 is YSYEKL. The V and J ends lost 0 bases and 6 bases respectively, with 6 bases between them. CDR3 size: 13 residues. The CDR3 nucleotides are TGCGCCAGCAGCCAAGATCTAAGTCAGCCCCAGCATTTT. Translation gives CASSQDLSQPQHF.

The chain recombines TRBV7-9 with TRBJ1-2; D gene ambiguous. V lost 3 bases and J 2 bases, leaving 4 bases between the germline ends. This CDR3 region has 12 residues. The germline V gene encodes CDR1 SEHNR and CDR2 FQNEAQ (reference sequence). The CDR3 sequence: CASSFQNYGYTF. In DNA form, the CDR3 reads TGTGCCAGCAGCTTTCAGAACTATGGCTACACCTTC.

This chain uses TRBV6-5 with TRBJ2-5; no reliable D call. The CDR3 spans 13 residues. The germline V gene has CDR1 MNHEY and CDR2 SVGAGI. Trimming removed 6 bases at V and 2 bases at J, with 10 bases between. The CDR3 loop is CASSLGRQETQYF. The CDR3 DNA reads as TGTGCCAGCAGCCTAGGAAGGCAAGAGACCCAGTACTTC.

The rearrangement links TRBV6-5 to TRBJ1-5; D perhaps matches TRBD1 (6 bases). The V end was cut by 5 bases, the J end by 6 bases, with 11 bases between. Germline CDR1 and CDR2: MNHEY and SVGAGI. The CDR3 is 13 residues long. The CDR3 DNA reads TGTGCCAGCAGTCAGGGGCGCGGTCAGCCCCAGCATTTT. Encoded protein: CASSQGRGQPQHF.

The chain has TRBV6-5 and TRBJ2-5; D is perhaps TRBD2 (5 bases). This CDR3 region has 13 residues. Trimming left V 5 bases short and J 4 bases short, with 11 bases between. Looked up from germline, CDR1 is MNHEY and CDR2 is SVGAGI. The CDR3, as DNA: TGTGCCAGCAGTCCGGGATTTCGAGAGACCCAGTACTTC. Translation gives CASSPGFRETQYF.

This clone has a single count. The chain combines TRBV10-3 with TRBJ2-7, with 7 bases that match TRBD1. The germline V gene encodes CDR1 ENHRY and CDR2 SYGVKD. The length of the CDR3 is 14 residues. Trimming at V came to 5 bases and at J to 0 bases, leaving 4 bases not matched to a gene. CDR3 protein: CAISPTGNSYEQYF. DNA for the CDR3: TGTGCCATCAGTCCGACAGGGAACTCCTACGAGCAGTACTTC.

The J gene is TRBJ2-3, the V gene TRBV25-1; 8 nucleotides match TRBD2. This CDR3 is built from 15 residues. CDR1 and CDR2 from the germline V gene are MGHDK and SYGVNS. After removal of 1 base from V and 2 bases from J, the junction contained 2 bases not matched to a gene. The CDR3 DNA sequence: TGTGCCAGCAGTGAATGGCGGGAGGTCACAGATACGCAGTATTTT. Its protein product is CASSEWREVTDTQYF. The full variable domain, its missing parts supplied by reference TRBV25-1 and TRBJ2-3, is EADIYQTPRYLVIGTGKKITLECSQTMGHDKMYWYQQDPGMELHLIHYSYGVNSTEKGDLSSESTVSRIRTEHFPLTLESARPSHTSQYLCASSEWREVTDTQYFGPGTRLTVL.

This rearrangement joins TRBV5-6 to TRBJ2-7, with D unclear. CDR3 size: 14 residues. Germline V CDR1 and CDR2: SGHDT, YYEEEE. With 6 bases removed from V and 0 bases from J, the gap between germline ends came to 13 bases. The CDR3 region has the DNA TGTGCCAGCACCTCTGCTGGAGTCTCCTACGAGCAGTACTTC. It is translated as CASTSAGVSYEQYF. Based on the CDR3 plus reference TRBV5-6 and TRBJ2-7, the full variable domain is DAGVTQSPTHLIKTRGQQVTLRCSPKSGHDTVSWYQQALGQGPQFIFQYYEEEERQRGNFPDRFSGHQFPNYSSELNVNALLLGDSALYLCASTSAGVSYEQYFGPGTRLTVT.

This chain joins TRBV7-3 and TRBJ2-5, with 9 nucleotides matching TRBD2. The junction had 14 bases not matched to a gene; V was cut back by 4 bases and J by 5 bases. The CDR3 runs to 17 residues. Germline V gene lookup returns CDR1 SGHTA and CDR2 FQGTGA. This chain's CDR3 is CASSSSRSREGLETQYF. Written as DNA, the CDR3 is TGTGCCAGCAGCTCCTCCCGTTCGCGGGAGGGCCTCGAGACCCAGTACTTC.

The J gene is TRBJ2-5, the V gene TRBV7-2, with 8 bases matching TRBD1. V trimming: 7 bases; J trimming: 5 bases; junction bases outside the gene matches: 12. The germline gives CDR1 SGHTA, CDR2 FQGNSA. This CDR3 spans 15 amino acids. The CDR3 bases are TGTGCCAGCACCGAAGCGGACAGGGCTGGGGAGACCCAGTACTTC. Protein product: CASTEADRAGETQYF.

V gene TRBV9 combines with J gene TRBJ2-3; TRBD2 matches 7 bases. The CDR3 totals 16 residues. Trimming removed 0 bases from V and 4 bases from J; junction bases left unmatched: 8. CDR1 is SGDLS, CDR2 YYNGEE, per germline. CDR3 loop: CASSVGVGGGPDTQYF. CDR3 DNA: TGTGCCAGCAGCGTAGGAGTCGGGGGAGGGCCAGATACGCAGTATTTT.

This rearrangement joins TRBV6-1 to TRBJ2-6, with TRBD1 identical over 10 bases. CDR1 and CDR2 from the germline V gene are MNHNS and SASEGT. This CDR3 spans 17 amino acids. Unmatched junction bases numbered 7, after V lost 4 bases and J lost 4 bases. The CDR3 DNA reads TGTGCCAGCAGTGGCACCGGGACAGGGGTCGGGGCCAACGTCCTGACTTTC. Encoded protein: CASSGTGTGVGANVLTF.

The rearrangement uses TRBV30 and TRBJ2-3; D possibly corresponds to TRBD1 (5 bases). V was trimmed by 5 bases and J by 4 bases, leaving 10 bases between them. CDR3 length equals 12 residues. Germline assignment: CDR1 GTSNPN and CDR2 SVGIG (reference sequence). The CDR3 is CAWVRGADTQYF. CDR3 nucleotide sequence: TGTGCCTGGGTAAGGGGCGCAGATACGCAGTATTTT.

This chain uses TRBV14 with TRBJ2-7; maybe TRBD1 (6 bases). Trimming removed 1 base at V and 3 bases at J, with 13 bases between. The length of the CDR3 is 15 residues. The germline CDR1 and CDR2 sequences are SGHDN and FVKESK. In DNA, the CDR3 is TGTGCCAGCAGCCAAGTGGGAACAGGGATCTACGAGCAGTACTTC. It specifies CASSQVGTGIYEQYF.

The V call is TRBV5-1, the J call TRBJ2-5, with a tentative D call TRBD2 (5 bases). CDR3 size: 15 residues. Trimming took 2 bases from V and 5 from J, leaving 16 bases between them. Germline CDR1 and CDR2: SGHRS and YFSETQ. CDR3 region: CASSFRGLDRETQYF. CDR3 nucleotides: TGCGCCAGCAGCTTCCGGGGTCTTGATAGGGAGACCCAGTACTTC.

The chain has TRBV15 and TRBJ2-1; 8 bases line up with TRBD2. Germline CDR1 is LNHNV and CDR2 is YYDKDF (reference sequence). This CDR3 contains 16 residues. The junction had 13 bases not matched to a gene; V was cut back by 5 bases and J by 7 bases. CDR3 sequence reads: CATSPSFSGTVNEQFF. In DNA form, the CDR3 reads TGTGCCACCAGCCCCAGTTTTAGCGGGACGGTGAATGAGCAGTTCTTC.

This chain uses TRBV6-5 with TRBJ2-7; TRBD2 aligns across 8 bases. The V gene end was trimmed by 6 bases and the J gene end by 4 bases; junction bases not matched to a gene: 8. The CDR3 spans 14 residues. Germline V lookup: CDR1 MNHEY, CDR2 SVGAGI. The CDR3 DNA is TGTGCCAGCAGCGGGACTAGGAAAGGGTACGAGCAGTACTTC. Translated: CASSGTRKGYEQYF.

J is TRBJ1-1 and V is TRBV6-4; TRBD1 is a possible D gene (6 bases). The CDR3 runs 14 residues. The germline V gene has CDR1 MRHNA and CDR2 SNTAGT. The V and J ends lost 4 bases and 1 base respectively, with 10 bases between them. The CDR3 loop reads CASSVQGSNTEAFF. As DNA, the CDR3 is TGTGCCAGCAGTGTACAGGGATCGAACACTGAAGCTTTCTTT.

The rearrangement uses TRBV28 and TRBJ2-5; TRBD1 aligns across 7 bases. The CDR3 runs 15 residues. Looked up from germline, CDR1 is MDHEN and CDR2 is SYDVKM. V lost 5 bases and J lost 2; bases outside the gene matches: 8. Here the CDR3 DNA reads TGTGCCAGCAGTCTAGGGACAGCCTTTCAAGAGACCCAGTACTTC. Its protein product is CASSLGTAFQETQYF.

This chain connects TRBV7-8 to TRBJ1-1, with a possible D match to TRBD1 (6 bases). The germline CDR1 and CDR2 sequences are SGHVS and FQNEAQ. The length of the CDR3 is 15 residues. The V end lost 5 bases, the J end lost 3 bases, and 16 bases lay between the germline ends. The CDR3 spells CASSQNQGLDTEAFF. The CDR3 bases are TGTGCCAGCAGCCAAAACCAGGGGTTGGACACTGAAGCTTTCTTT.